What follows describes a single T cell receptor (beta chain). Here immunoSEQ multiplex PCR was the method, and the copy in TCRdb shows in-frame clones only, minus some. Of about 160,000 clones listed, 85% to 95% are singletons. The sample originates from a study of control samples from healthy donors and cancer patients. Trimming stripped 4 bases from V and 0 bases from J, with 11 bases between. Germline lookup yields CDR1 SGHDT and CDR2 YYEEEE. The CDR3 runs to 15 residues. Specimen: blood. This TCR came from a woman aged 40 to 50 in good health. The J gene is TRBJ2-1, the V gene TRBV5-6, with D unclear. The chain's CDR3 is CASSLDGGSYNEQFF. The CDR3 DNA is TGTGCCAGCAGCCTGGACGGTGGCTCCTACAATGAGCAGTTCTTC.